Each of the 17 T cell receptor beta chains below was sequenced from the same sample in a study of blood T cell repertoires in COVID-19. Only in-frame clones appear in the TCRdb table, and some are missing; sequencing was by immunoSEQ multiplex PCR. The top ten hold roughly 2.5% of the sample, which has around 140,000 clones, around 86% seen once. Sequencing was performed on peripheral blood. The receptors here all came from a man aged 50-60 years with active COVID-19.

This sequence joins TRBV2 and TRBJ1-1; no clear D. Between the trimmed V and J ends, which lost 3 bases and 0 bases, there was a span of 8 bases. Per germline, CDR1 SNHLY and CDR2 FYNNEI. This CDR3 has 14 residues. Here the CDR3 DNA reads TGTGCCAGCAGTGACAGGCTTATGAACACTGAAGCTTTCTTT. It specifies CASSDRLMNTEAFF.

V gene TRBV6-5 combines with J gene TRBJ1-2; perhaps TRBD1 as D (5 bases). CDR1 and CDR2 from the germline V gene are MNHEY and SVGAGI. The CDR3 consists of 14 residues. The V end lost 7 bases, the J end lost 7 bases, and 19 bases lay between the germline ends. For the CDR3, the DNA is TGTGCCAGCACCCCCGGGGGAGGGTCGAGTGGCTACACCTTC. Amino acid sequence: CASTPGGGSSGYTF.

J is TRBJ1-1 and V is TRBV6-6, with 7 bases matching TRBD1. There are 13 residues in the CDR3. V lost 4 bases, J lost 6 bases, and 5 bases stayed unmatched. Germline CDR1 reads MNHNY; CDR2 reads SVGAGI (reference sequence). The CDR3 DNA is TGTGCCAGCAGTTCACAGGGGCACGCTGAAGCTTTCTTT. This codes for CASSSQGHAEAFF.

V is TRBV7-9 and J is TRBJ1-1; D unclear. The V gene's germline CDR1 is SEHNR and CDR2 FQNEAQ (reference sequence). Deletions cut 4 bases from V and 7 bases from J, with 10 bases between. This CDR3 region has 12 residues. The CDR3 nucleotides are TGTGCCAGCAGCTACACGGAGGGTGAAGCTTTCTTT. This sequence encodes CASSYTEGEAFF.

The V and J genes are TRBV7-2 and TRBJ2-3; the match to TRBD2 covers 9 bases. Trimming cost V 3 bases and J 4 bases; bases outside gene matches: 11. Germline CDR1 is SGHTA and CDR2 is FQGNSA. This CDR3 is built from 17 residues. This chain's CDR3 is CASSFDFRGGASDTQYF. Here the CDR3 DNA reads TGTGCCAGCAGCTTCGATTTCCGCGGGGGGGCATCAGATACGCAGTATTTT.

The CDR3 nucleotides read TGTGCCAGTAGTACTCAACACAACAGAGATTATCAGCCCCAGCATTTT. Translating gives CASSTQHNRDYQPQHF. The chain couples TRBV19 to TRBJ1-5; D gene uncertain. Trimming took off 4 bases at V and 5 bases at J, with 18 bases between the two ends. The CDR3 loop spans 16 amino acids. In germline, CDR1 is LNHDA, CDR2 SQIVND (reference sequence).

V is TRBV3-1 (or the pseudogene TRBV3-2) and J is TRBJ1-1; D gene unclear. The CDR3 sequence is 14 residues long. V was shortened by 1 base and J by 5 bases, with 11 bases between the two germline ends. Per germline, CDR1 LGHDT and CDR2 YNNKEL (reference sequence). DNA for the CDR3: TGTGCCAGCAGCCAAGGTGATGAGGGTACTGAAGCTTTCTTT. Protein sequence: CASSQGDEGTEAFF.

This clone has a single count. The chain combines TRBV6-5 with TRBJ1-6, with a tentative D call TRBD1 (5 bases). This CDR3 has 12 residues. Trimming pared 6 bases from V and 10 bases from J, leaving 10 bases between. Germline V gene lookup returns CDR1 MNHEY and CDR2 SVGAGI. The CDR3 region is CASRRRDSPLHF. Here the CDR3 DNA reads TGTGCCAGCAGACGGCGGGACTCACCCCTCCACTTT.

This clone came up once. The chain joins TRBV21-1 to TRBJ2-3; TRBD2 is the table's D call, not checked against the DNA. TRBV21-1 is tagged as a pseudogene. The CDR3 is 18 residues long. CDR3 nucleotides: TGTGCCAGCAGCAATAGAATAGCGGGGGAGGAAAGCACAGATACGCAGTATTTT. Translated, it gives CASSNRIAGEESTDTQYF.

The chain uses TRBV7-8 and TRBJ2-7, with a tentative D call TRBD2 (5 bases). This CDR3 spans 13 amino acids. V lost 3 bases, J lost 4 bases, and 10 bases lay in between. Germline lookup yields CDR1 SGHVS and CDR2 FQNEAQ. The CDR3 region has the DNA TGTGCCAGCAGCTTGGGAGAGACGTACGAGCAGTACTTC. Encoded protein: CASSLGETYEQYF.

The rearrangement uses TRBV19 and TRBJ1-1; D is unresolved. The V end was cut by 4 bases, the J end by 3 bases, with 9 bases between. The CDR3 has 13 amino acids. Germline V gene sequence: CDR1 LNHDA, CDR2 SQIVND (reference sequence). CDR3 nucleotide sequence: TGTGCCAGTAGTAGCGGATCTTACACTGAAGCTTTCTTT. Residues: CASSSGSYTEAFF.

The chain carries TRBV6-2 or TRBV6-3 and TRBJ2-5; D gene uncertain. CDR3 length: 12 amino acids. The V gene's germline CDR1 is MNHEY and CDR2 SVGEGT. Trimming left V 5 bases short and J 7 bases short, with 11 bases between. The CDR3 loop is CASSEQVVTQYF. CDR3 DNA sequence: TGTGCCAGCAGTGAGCAGGTGGTGACCCAGTACTTC.

A single count supports this clone. The V gene is TRBV5-1, the J gene TRBJ1-2; 8 positions match TRBD1. With V trimmed by 3 bases and J by 1 base, 8 bases remained unmatched. Germline V gene data show CDR1 as SGHRS and CDR2 as YFSETQ. The CDR3 has 16 amino acids. The CDR3 spells CASSWTRTGNNYGYTF. The CDR3 region has the DNA TGCGCCAGCAGCTGGACCCGGACAGGGAATAACTATGGCTACACCTTC.

This rearrangement joins TRBV30 to TRBJ1-5; D is possibly TRBD1 (5 bases). V shed 2 bases and J shed 2 bases, with 19 bases lying between them. Per germline, CDR1 GTSNPN and CDR2 SVGIG (reference sequence). The CDR3 totals 17 residues. Here the CDR3 DNA reads TGTGCCTGGAGTACCAAAACCAGGGATATACGCAATCAGCCCCAGCATTTT. It codes for CAWSTKTRDIRNQPQHF.

This sequence joins TRBV30 and TRBJ1-6; TRBD1 agrees at 7 bases. Trimming at V came to 4 bases and at J to 8 bases, leaving 5 bases not matched to a gene. The CDR3 runs to 13 residues. Germline CDR1 is GTSNPN and CDR2 is SVGIG (reference sequence). The CDR3 region is CAWTGQADSPLHF. The DNA of the CDR3 is TGTGCCTGGACAGGACAGGCTGATTCACCCCTCCACTTT.

This clone was found once. This rearrangement joins TRBV7-2 to TRBJ2-3; 7 bases match TRBD1. V gave up 5 bases and J gave up 1 base; unmatched junction bases: 9. The CDR3 extends over 16 amino acids. Germline V gene data show CDR1 as SGHTA and CDR2 as FQGNSA. In DNA form, the CDR3 reads TGTGCCAGCAGCCCGAGACAGGGTAGGGGCACAGATACGCAGTATTTT. Translated, it gives CASSPRQGRGTDTQYF. Using reference TRBV7-2 and TRBJ2-3 for the parts outside the CDR3, the full variable domain is GAGVSQSPSNKVTEKGKDVELRCDPISGHTALYWYRQSLGQGLEFLIYFQGNSAPDKSGLPSDRFSAERTGGSVSTLTIQRTQQEDSAVYLCASSPRQGRGTDTQYFGPGTRLTVL.

The chain carries TRBV19 and TRBJ1-5; no reliable D call. Germline-derived CDR1 and CDR2 are LNHDA and SQIVND (reference sequence). Trimming pared 2 bases from V and 5 bases from J, leaving 7 bases between. The CDR3 extends over 13 amino acids. The CDR3 region has the DNA TGTGCCAGTAGTATACAGGCCTATCAGCCCCAGCATTTT. It is translated as CASSIQAYQPQHF.